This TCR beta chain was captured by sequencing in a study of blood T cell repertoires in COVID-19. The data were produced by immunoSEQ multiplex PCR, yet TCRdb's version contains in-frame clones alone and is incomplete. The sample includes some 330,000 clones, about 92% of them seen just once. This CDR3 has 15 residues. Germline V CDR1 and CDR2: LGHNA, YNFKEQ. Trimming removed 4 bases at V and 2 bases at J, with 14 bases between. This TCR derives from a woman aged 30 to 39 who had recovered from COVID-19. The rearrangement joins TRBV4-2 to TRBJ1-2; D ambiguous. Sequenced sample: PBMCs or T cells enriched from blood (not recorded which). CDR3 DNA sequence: TGTGCCAGCAGCCCCTTTCTTGAGGGAAACTATGGCTACACCTTC. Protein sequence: CASSPFLEGNYGYTF.